One sample yielded the 21 T cell receptor beta chains listed below, sequenced in a study of shared clonotypes between healthy human individuals. Only in-frame clones appear in the TCRdb table, and some are missing; sequencing was by immunoSEQ multiplex PCR. This sample yields around 2,000,000 clones, of which over 85% are seen a single time; 0.9% to 1.3% belongs to the top ten. CD45RO-negative cells were positively selected for CCR7, leaving out terminally differentiated effector memory CD45RA+ cells. Input material: naive CD8+ T cells sorted from blood. These receptors were collected from a man younger than 30 in good health.

This chain links TRBV13 with TRBJ1-3; maybe TRBD1 (6 bases). The germline V and J ends were trimmed by 5 bases and 0 bases, with 8 bases remaining between them. Germline CDR1 and CDR2: PRHDT and FYEKMQ (reference sequence). The CDR3 has 14 amino acids. This CDR3 is CASSGQLSGNTIYF. The CDR3 DNA follows: TGTGCCAGCAGCGGACAGCTCTCTGGAAACACCATATATTTT.

A few counts support this clone. The chain has TRBV7-9 and TRBJ2-5; the D gene is possibly TRBD1 (5 bases). Between the trimmed V and J ends, which lost 7 bases and 5 bases, there was a span of 8 bases. This CDR3 spans 11 amino acids. Germline CDR1 is SEHNR and CDR2 is FQNEAQ (reference sequence). The DNA of the CDR3 is TGTGCCAGCACAGGGTTGGAGACCCAGTACTTC. Translated: CASTGLETQYF.

This sequence joins TRBV10-3 and TRBJ1-2, with a possible D match to TRBD1 (5 bases). The CDR3 runs to 17 residues. V lost 3 bases and J lost 0, with 17 bases in between. Germline assignment: CDR1 ENHRY and CDR2 SYGVKD. Written as DNA, the CDR3 is TGTGCCATCAGTGAACTTTACGGGGACGAGTCTAACTATGGCTACACCTTC. Translation: CAISELYGDESNYGYTF.

The chain uses TRBV7-6 and TRBJ2-1; 7 positions agree with TRBD1. The CDR3 sequence is 13 residues long. In germline, CDR1 is SGHVS, CDR2 FNYEAQ. V dropped 3 bases and J dropped 5; count of bases not matched to a gene: 1. The CDR3 here is CASSFRGNNEQFF. The CDR3 DNA sequence: TGTGCCAGCAGCTTCAGGGGGAACAATGAGCAGTTCTTC.

Only one count was recorded for this clone. The chain employs TRBV5-6 and TRBJ2-2, with a weak D call TRBD1 (6 bases). Germline V gene sequence: CDR1 SGHDT, CDR2 YYEEEE. The CDR3 has 18 amino acids. Trimming pared 0 bases from V and 4 bases from J, leaving 19 bases between. DNA of the CDR3: TGTGCCAGCAGCTTGGACTTTGAGGGGGAGTCTTTCACCGGGGAGCTGTTTTTT. Amino acids: CASSLDFEGESFTGELFF.

Comments on this clone: The same CDR3 arises from other DNA sequences in this sample as well. CDR3 DNA: TGTGCCAGCAGTTTCATCGGAGGGTCCTACGAGCAGTACTTC. Protein: CASSFIGGSYEQYF. V is TRBV27 and J is TRBJ2-7; weak D call: TRBD2 (6 bases). Germline V gene sequence: CDR1 MNHEY, CDR2 SMNVEV (reference sequence). This CDR3 is 14 amino acids long. Trimming removed 3 bases from V and 1 base from J, with 10 bases in between.

The rearrangement uses TRBV13 and TRBJ2-1; 7 bases align to TRBD2. This CDR3 is built from 17 residues. The ends lost 4 bases at V and 4 bases at J; junction bases unmatched: 13. Germline V gene lookup returns CDR1 PRHDT and CDR2 FYEKMQ (reference sequence). CDR3 protein: CASSSPSSSGLYNEQFF. Here the CDR3 DNA reads TGTGCCAGCAGCTCCCCCTCTTCTAGCGGACTTTACAATGAGCAGTTCTTC.

This clone was seen only once. The chain combines TRBV27 with TRBJ2-7; 9 bases line up with TRBD2. Looked up from germline, CDR1 is MNHEY and CDR2 is SMNVEV (reference sequence). CDR3 length: 15 residues. V dropped 5 bases and J dropped 2; count of bases not matched to a gene: 7. The CDR3 DNA follows: TGTGCCAGCAGTGTCGCAGCGGGGGGCACCTACGAGCAGTACTTC. The encoded protein is CASSVAAGGTYEQYF.

The V gene is TRBV5-6, the J gene TRBJ2-1; D is unclear. CDR3 size: 15 residues. Looked up from germline, CDR1 is SGHDT and CDR2 is YYEEEE. V lost 5 bases and J 2 bases, leaving 14 bases between the germline ends. CDR3 region: CASRIRGTPYNEQFF. The CDR3 DNA reads TGTGCCAGCAGAATCAGAGGTACTCCCTACAATGAGCAGTTCTTC.

The genes are TRBV13 and TRBJ2-5; 13 positions agree with TRBD2. The CDR3 runs to 16 residues. Looked up from germline, CDR1 is PRHDT and CDR2 is FYEKMQ (reference sequence). Germline trimming cut 5 bases from V and 3 bases from J; bases unmatched to any gene: 6. CDR3 amino acids: CASSDRGTSGKETQYF. CDR3 sequence (DNA): TGTGCCAGCAGCGACCGGGGGACTAGCGGGAAAGAGACCCAGTACTTC.

This clone appeared once. V and J are TRBV4-1 and TRBJ2-1; a possible D gene is TRBD1 (6 bases). The V and J ends lost 7 bases and 4 bases respectively, with 14 bases between them. Germline V CDR1 and CDR2: MGHRA, YSYEKL. The CDR3 runs 14 residues. CDR3 sequence (DNA): TGCGCCAGCACCCTGGACAGAAATTACAATGAGCAGTTCTTC. Protein sequence: CASTLDRNYNEQFF.

The genes are TRBV19 and TRBJ1-4; D is unclear. The V gene's germline CDR1 is LNHDA and CDR2 SQIVND (reference sequence). V was clipped by 3 bases and J by 2 bases, with 10 bases between them. This CDR3 is 15 amino acids long. The CDR3, as DNA: TGTGCCAGTAGTATGGTGGGGATCACTAATGAAAAACTGTTTTTT. Its translation is CASSMVGITNEKLFF.

This clone came up once. The chain has TRBV2 and TRBJ2-1; 9 bases map to TRBD2. The CDR3 has 15 amino acids. V was clipped by 6 bases and J by 5 bases; unmatched bases: 8. Germline values: CDR1 SNHLY, CDR2 FYNNEI. As DNA, the CDR3 is TGTGCCAGCAGGGGAGGGACTAGCTTCGACAATGAGCAGTTCTTC. It codes for CASRGGTSFDNEQFF.

The gene calls are TRBV6-5 and TRBJ2-3; no definite D call. Deletions cut 5 bases from V and 2 bases from J, with 11 bases between. The CDR3 consists of 14 residues. Germline CDR1 MNHEY, CDR2 SVGAGI. The CDR3 is CASSTQENTDTQYF. CDR3 sequence (DNA): TGTGCCAGCAGTACACAAGAGAACACAGATACGCAGTATTTT.

CDR3 sequence: CASSYKEPGELFF. The CDR3 nucleotides are TGTGCCAGCAGTTACAAGGAACCCGGGGAGCTGTTTTTT. The V call is TRBV6-6, the J call TRBJ2-2; no definite D call. The ends were cut back, 2 bases at V and 6 bases at J, with 7 bases in the middle. The CDR3 consists of 13 residues. The V gene's germline CDR1 is MNHNY and CDR2 SVGAGI (reference sequence).

The rearrangement joins TRBV4-1 to TRBJ2-1; D remains ambiguous. This CDR3 has 16 residues. The germline V and J ends were trimmed by 0 bases and 1 base, with 10 bases remaining between them. From germline, CDR1 is MGHRA and CDR2 YSYEKL. In nucleotides, the CDR3 is TGCGCCAGCAGCCAAGAACGTCCTACTTCCTACAATGAGCAGTTCTTC. Protein: CASSQERPTSYNEQFF.

The chain joins TRBV4-2 to TRBJ1-4; 8 bases line up with TRBD1. Trimming at V came to 0 bases and at J to 6 bases, leaving 15 bases not matched to a gene. This CDR3 comprises 19 residues. CDR1 and CDR2 from the germline V gene are LGHNA and YNFKEQ. The CDR3 DNA reads as TGTGCCAGCAGCCAAGAAGACCTACCACAGGGGGGCGCGTATGAAAAACTGTTTTTT. Residues: CASSQEDLPQGGAYEKLFF.

The rearrangement links TRBV4-3 to TRBJ2-1; 7 nucleotides match TRBD2. Germline lookup yields CDR1 LGHNA and CDR2 YSLEER. The CDR3 covers 15 residues. The trim removed 1 base at V and 6 bases at J, leaving 6 bases unmatched. This CDR3 is CASSQAWTSVNEQFF. CDR3 DNA: TGCGCCAGCAGCCAAGCTTGGACTAGTGTCAATGAGCAGTTCTTC.

The chain joins TRBV27 to TRBJ2-7; 12 bases align to TRBD2. The CDR3 length is 16 residues. CDR1 MNHEY and CDR2 SMNVEV come from the germline V gene (reference sequence). The ends lost 6 bases at V and 3 bases at J; junction bases unmatched: 9. CDR3 coding DNA: TGTGCCAGCAGACCTGGACTAGCGGGGCCATTCTACGAGCAGTACTTC. This translates into CASRPGLAGPFYEQYF.

The chain links TRBV21-1 to TRBJ1-5; the table gives TRBD1 as D, unverified against the DNA. TRBV21-1 has pseudogene status. This CDR3 contains 15 residues. CDR3: CASSIQGRGNQPQHF. In DNA form, the CDR3 reads TGTGCCAGCAGCATACAGGGTAGGGGCAATCAGCCCCAGCATTTT.

The genes are TRBV9 and TRBJ1-2, with TRBD1 as a possible D gene (6 bases). This CDR3 spans 14 amino acids. V dropped 3 bases and J dropped 0 bases, with 9 bases sitting between them. The germline V gene encodes CDR1 SGDLS and CDR2 YYNGEE. This CDR3 is CASSAGAPNYGYTF. DNA of the CDR3: TGTGCCAGCAGCGCAGGGGCCCCTAACTATGGCTACACCTTC.